These T cell receptor beta chains were read from a single sample in a study of T cell clusters in autoimmune cytopenias. TCRdb re-called the multiplex PCR reads and catalogs CDR3 proteins one per entry, DNA excluded. The repertoire table contains 2,500 to 3,000 distinct CDR3 sequences. Sequenced sample: peripheral blood. These TCRs come from a human donor with an autoimmune cytopenia or autoimmune hepatitis (not recorded which). CDR3s include the opening cysteine and the closing phenylalanine or tryptophan. Clone size appears in some rows only: once, few, many, or a class for an expanded clone.

medium-sized	TRBV7-9	TRBJ1-2	CASSLAEASWGYTF
medium-sized	TRBV21-1	TRBJ2-6	CASSTTATPSGANVLTF
.	TRBV2	TRBJ2-7	CASRQGGGQATYEQYF
medium-sized	TRBV5-1	TRBJ2-6	CASSQGASGANVLTF
medium-sized	TRBV5-6	TRBJ2-3	CASSLGGRGTDTQYF
medium-sized	TRBV27	TRBJ1-6	CASSGAGGYPSPLHF
medium-sized	TRBV12-3/TRBV12-4	TRBJ2-3	CASSWVNRGRADTQYF
medium-sized	TRBV14	TRBJ1-2	CASSPTRGGDGYTF
medium-sized	TRBV27	TRBJ1-2	CASSQSPANYGYTF
.	TRBV29-1	TRBJ2-3	CSVEVAGEVDTQYF
medium-sized	TRBV10-3	TRBJ2-5	CAISELAWETQYF
medium-sized	TRBV6-6	TRBJ2-1	CASSYSIHDEQFF
.	TRBV2	TRBJ2-3	CASKASLGTDTQYF
.	TRBV11-2	TRBJ2-3	CASSLAPSGGVDTQYF
large	TRBV7-6	TRBJ2-7	CASSSGPNYEQYF
medium-sized	TRBV4-3	TRBJ1-2	CASSNIFGYTF
.	TRBV7-6	TRBJ2-1	CASSRGGGNNEQFF
medium-sized	TRBV6-5	TRBJ2-1	CASSYSTSGENEQFF
.	TRBV25-1	TRBJ1-2	CASSQGQGTDYTF
large	TRBV12-3/TRBV12-4	TRBJ2-3	CASSRLVSTQYF
.	TRBV28	TRBJ2-3	CASSLSPRAVTDTQYF
.	TRBV7-9	TRBJ1-4	CASSPPDSTNEKGFF
.	TRBV9	TRBJ1-3	CASSEFLEGTGNTIYF
.	TRBV10-3	TRBJ1-4	CAISAYQDSLRLFF
large	TRBV29-1	TRBJ1-2	CSVDQAGYGYTF
medium-sized	TRBV19	TRBJ2-2	CASKGGMKGSGTGELFF
medium-sized	TRBV6-4	TRBJ2-1	CASSVYLSGLNEQFF
.	TRBV4-3	TRBJ2-3	CASSQGLSIGDTQYF
.	TRBV20-1	TRBJ2-1	CSARPPGQGIGEQFF